This T cell receptor (beta chain) was sequenced during a study of shared clonotypes between healthy human individuals. It was across several immunoSEQ plates that each subset's genomic DNA was evenly split. TCRdb keeps only in-frame clones here, not all; method: immunoSEQ multiplex PCR. The table records some 660,000 clones, around 78% of them present only once. Memory CD4+ cells were the fraction left after CD45RA+ naive selection. Germline V gene sequence: CDR1 MNHEY, CDR2 SVGAGI. CDR3 length: 16 residues. V was pared by 0 bases and J by 1 base, with 13 bases between. The receptor comes from a woman in her thirties in good health. Sequencing used memory CD4+ T cells sorted from blood. The subset: CD45RA-negative fraction. J is TRBJ2-7 and V is TRBV6-5; no definite D call. CDR3 sequence: CASSYSGVLVSYEQYF. CDR3 sequence (DNA): TGTGCCAGCAGTTACTCGGGTGTTTTGGTGTCCTACGAGCAGTACTTC.